A single T cell receptor (beta chain) is shown here with its context. Antigen unknown. Multiplex PCR with BIOMED2 TRB-A/B primer pools amplified TRB rearrangements. MiXCR was run by TCRdb on the multiplex PCR reads, yielding one entry per CDR3 protein. The repertoire holds 8,500 to 9,500 distinct CDR3 sequences, with about a third as singletons. This record comes from a study of T and B cells in COVID-19 patients. Overall study context: The recovered patients had mostly mild to moderate COVID-19 with outpatient management. General observations from the study: Clonality of TRB repertoires was high in active COVID-19; recovery brought above-healthy diversity and richness.

TRB was amplified from about 240-490 ng of blood genomic DNA. From germline, CDR1 is SGHNT and CDR2 YYREEE (reference sequence). This CDR3 has 21 amino acids. Germline trimming cut 3 bases from V and 1 base from J; bases unmatched to any gene: 20. This receptor was taken from a human donor with active COVID-19. This chain joins TRBV5-4 and TRBJ2-3; 10 bases align to TRBD2. Sequencing was done on a sample of blood. The CDR3 DNA reads TGTGCCAGCAGCTACCCCCAGGGCGGGCCTAGCGGGAGTCGGGGCACAGATACGCAGTATTTT. It codes for CASSYPQGGPSGSRGTDTQYF.